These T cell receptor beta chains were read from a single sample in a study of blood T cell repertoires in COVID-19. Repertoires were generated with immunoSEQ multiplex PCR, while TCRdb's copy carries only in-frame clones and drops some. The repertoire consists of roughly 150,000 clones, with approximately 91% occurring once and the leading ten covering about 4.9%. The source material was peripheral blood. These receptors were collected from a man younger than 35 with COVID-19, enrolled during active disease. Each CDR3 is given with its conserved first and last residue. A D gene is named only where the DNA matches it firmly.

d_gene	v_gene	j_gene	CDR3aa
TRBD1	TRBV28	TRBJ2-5	CASSSGTGRRETQYF
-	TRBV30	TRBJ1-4	CAWRGGDGTNEKLLF
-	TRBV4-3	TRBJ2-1	CASSQDFRGTASYNEQFF
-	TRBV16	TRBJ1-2	CASSQSLDITNYGYTF
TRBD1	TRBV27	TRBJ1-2	CASSSHRTGGAGYTF
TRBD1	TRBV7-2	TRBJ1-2	CASSPGTVNYGYTF
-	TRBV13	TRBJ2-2	CASSLGTGNTGELFF
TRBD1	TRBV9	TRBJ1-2	CASTGDRSYGYTF
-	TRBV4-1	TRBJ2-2	CASSPLSGELFF
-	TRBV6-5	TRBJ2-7	CASSYATGPTYEQYF
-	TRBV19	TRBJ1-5	CASREGRWSNQPQHF
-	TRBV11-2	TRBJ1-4	CASSPGLSNEKLLF